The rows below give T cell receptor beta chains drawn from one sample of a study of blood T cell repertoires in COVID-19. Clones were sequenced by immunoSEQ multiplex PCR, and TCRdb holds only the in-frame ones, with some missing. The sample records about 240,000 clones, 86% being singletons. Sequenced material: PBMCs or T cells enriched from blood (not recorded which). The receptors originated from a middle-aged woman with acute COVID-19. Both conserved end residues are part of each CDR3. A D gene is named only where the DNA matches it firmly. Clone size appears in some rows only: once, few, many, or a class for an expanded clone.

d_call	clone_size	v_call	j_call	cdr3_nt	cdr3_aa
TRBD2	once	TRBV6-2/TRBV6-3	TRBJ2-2	TGTGCCAGCAGTTACGAAAGCGGGAGGGCCGGTACCGGGGAGCTGTTTTTT	CASSYESGRAGTGELFF
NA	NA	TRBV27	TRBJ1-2	TGTGCCAGCAGTTTAACAGGGTCAGGGTATGGCTACACCTTC	CASSLTGSGYGYTF
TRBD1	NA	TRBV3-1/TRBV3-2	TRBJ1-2	TGTGCCAGCAGCCTTCAGGGGGACTGCACCTTC	CASSLQGDCTF
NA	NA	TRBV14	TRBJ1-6	TGTGCCAGCAGCCGAACAGGCTCACCCCTCCACTTT	CASSRTGSPLHF
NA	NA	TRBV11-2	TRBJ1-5	TGTGCCAGCAGCTTAGATACAGATCAGCCCCAGCATTTT	CASSLDTDQPQHF
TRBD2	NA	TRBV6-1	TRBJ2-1	TGTGCCAGCAGTGAAGTTGCTAGCGGGAGTGTGTATGAGCAGTTCTTC	CASSEVASGSVYEQFF
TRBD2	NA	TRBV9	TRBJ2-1	TGTGCCAGCAGCGTACTAGCGGGAGGAGGCTACAATGAGCAGTTCTTC	CASSVLAGGGYNEQFF
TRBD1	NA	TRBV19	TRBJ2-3	TGTGCCAGTAGTCCTCGGACAGGGGCAGATACGCAGTATTTT	CASSPRTGADTQYF
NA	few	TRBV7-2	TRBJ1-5	TGTGCCAGCAGCTTACAGACAGCAAGCAATCAGCCCCAGCATTTT	CASSLQTASNQPQHF
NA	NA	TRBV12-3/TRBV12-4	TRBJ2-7	TGTGCCAGCAGTTTTGAGGGTTCGCAGTACTTC	CASSFEGSQYF
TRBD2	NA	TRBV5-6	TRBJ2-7	TGTGCCAGCAGCTTGGGGCTAGCGGTATCTTACGAGCAGTACTTC	CASSLGLAVSYEQYF
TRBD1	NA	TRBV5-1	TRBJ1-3	TGCGCCAGCAGCTTGGCCCGACAGGGAAGAAACACCATATATTTT	CASSLARQGRNTIYF
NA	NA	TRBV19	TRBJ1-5	TGTGCCAGTAGTATTGCAGGGAGCAATCAGCCCCAGCATTTT	CASSIAGSNQPQHF
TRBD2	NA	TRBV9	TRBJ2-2	TGTGCCAGCAGCGTCAGCGGGAGGGAGAGCACCGGGGAGCTGTTTTTT	CASSVSGRESTGELFF
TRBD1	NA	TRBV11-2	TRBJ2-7	TGTGCCAGCAGCATGGGCAGGGGGCACTACGAGCAGTACTTC	CASSMGRGHYEQYF
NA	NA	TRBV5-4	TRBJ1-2	TGTGCCAGCAGTGTTGGGGCCTACGATGTCGATGGCTACACCTTC	CASSVGAYDVDGYTF
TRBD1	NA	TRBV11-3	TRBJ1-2	TGTGCCAGCAGTCTTCCGGGACAGGGATGGGCTGGCTACACCTTC	CASSLPGQGWAGYTF
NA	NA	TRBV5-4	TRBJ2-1	TGTGCCAGCAGCCCTACTTCCGGGAGCTCCTACAATGAGCAGTTCTTC	CASSPTSGSSYNEQFF
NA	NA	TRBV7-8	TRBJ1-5	TGTGCCAGCAGCTTAGGGGGGGGGATGGTTAATCAGCCCCAGCATTTT	CASSLGGGMVNQPQHF
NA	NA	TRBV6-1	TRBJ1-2	TGTGCCAGCAGTGAACCTTGGGACACCCGCAATGGGTATGGCTACACCTTC	CASSEPWDTRNGYGYTF
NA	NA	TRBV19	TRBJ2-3	TGTGCCAGTAGTAGGACAGTCAAGGTGGTAGATACGCAGTATTTT	CASSRTVKVVDTQYF
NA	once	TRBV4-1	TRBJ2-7	TGCGCCAGCAGCCAGCGCTGGTCGGGGGAGTTAGGTTACGAGCAGTACTTC	CASSQRWSGELGYEQYF
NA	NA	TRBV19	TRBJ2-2	TGTGCCAGTAGTACGGATTTAGGGGCCGGGGAGCTGTTTTTT	CASSTDLGAGELFF
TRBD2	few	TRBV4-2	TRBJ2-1	TGTGCCAGCAGCACGCATGAGGGGCTAGCGGGCTACAATGAGCAGTTCTTC	CASSTHEGLAGYNEQFF
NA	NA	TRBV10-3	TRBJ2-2	TGTGCCGGCCGGGACACCGGGGAGCTGTTTTTT	CAGRDTGELFF
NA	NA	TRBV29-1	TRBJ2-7	TGCAGCGTTTCATCAGGGGACTACGAGCAGTACTTC	CSVSSGDYEQYF
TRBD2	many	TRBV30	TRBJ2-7	TGTGCCTGGACCACCACTAGCGGGAGCTCCTACGAGCAGTACTTC	CAWTTTSGSSYEQYF
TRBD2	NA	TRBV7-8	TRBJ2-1	TGTGCCAGCAGCTTAGTTCCTCGGACTAGCGACAATGAGCAGTTCTTC	CASSLVPRTSDNEQFF
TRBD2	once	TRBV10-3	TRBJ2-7	TGTGCCATCAGTGATATTGTGAGCGGGAGGACCTTGAGGGGCTACGAGCAGTACTTC	CAISDIVSGRTLRGYEQYF
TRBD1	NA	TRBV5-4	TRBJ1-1	TGTGCCAGCAGAACCGGGACAGGGACTTTCTTT	CASRTGTGTFF
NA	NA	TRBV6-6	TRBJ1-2	TGTGCCAGCAGTTACGCTTCAGCTAACTATGGCTACACCTTC	CASSYASANYGYTF
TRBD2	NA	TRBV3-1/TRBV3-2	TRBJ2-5	TGTGCCAGCAGCCGGACTAGCGGGAGGGCCGGGAAGACCCAGTACTTC	CASSRTSGRAGKTQYF
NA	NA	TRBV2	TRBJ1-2	TGTGCCAGCAGTGAAACACGGGTAGAAGTGTCGTATGGCTACACCTTC	CASSETRVEVSYGYTF
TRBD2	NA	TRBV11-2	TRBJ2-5	TGTGCCAGCAGCTTAGCAGGGTCTAGCGGGAGAGAGACCCAGTACTTC	CASSLAGSSGRETQYF
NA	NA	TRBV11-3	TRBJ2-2	TGTGCCAGCAGCTTAGTTGGGCAGGGTGGGACCGGGGAGCTGTTTTTT	CASSLVGQGGTGELFF
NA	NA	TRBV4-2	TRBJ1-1	TGTGCCAGCAGCCAAGATGGGACACGGGGAGAAGCTTTCTTT	CASSQDGTRGEAFF
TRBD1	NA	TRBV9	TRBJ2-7	TGTGCCAGCAGCGAGGGACAGGGGAACTACGAGCAGTACTTC	CASSEGQGNYEQYF
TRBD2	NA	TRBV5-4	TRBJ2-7	TGTGCCAGCAGCACGGGACTAGCGGGAGTCTACGAGCAGTACTTC	CASSTGLAGVYEQYF
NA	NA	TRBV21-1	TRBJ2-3	TGTGCCAGCAGCAAAGTCCTTCGTGGGGAGACCACAGATACGCAGTATTTT	CASSKVLRGETTDTQYF
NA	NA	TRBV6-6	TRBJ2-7	TGTGCCAGCAGTTCCTTTGGCAGCGTTCCCTACGAGCAGTACTTC	CASSSFGSVPYEQYF
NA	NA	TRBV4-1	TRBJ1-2	TGCGCCAGCAGCCTATCGCAGGGAAACGATGGCTACACCTTC	CASSLSQGNDGYTF
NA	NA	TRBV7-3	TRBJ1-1	TGTGCCAGCAGCTTAGGGCAGTACACTGAAGCTTTCTTT	CASSLGQYTEAFF
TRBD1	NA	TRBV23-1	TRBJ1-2	TGCGCCAGCAGTCAAAGAACAGGGGGCCGGGGCTACACCTTC	CASSQRTGGRGYTF
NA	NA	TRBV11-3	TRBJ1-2	TGTGCCAGCAGCCCAAACATCGGTGGGACGGGGGGAAATGGCTACACCTTC	CASSPNIGGTGGNGYTF
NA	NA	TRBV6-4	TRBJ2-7	TGTGCCAGCAGTGAGGAAGCGGCCAGCTCCTACGAGCAGTACTTC	CASSEEAASSYEQYF
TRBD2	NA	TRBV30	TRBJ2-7	TGTGCCTGGAGTGTCGCGGGAGGGAGGTACGAGCAGTACTTC	CAWSVAGGRYEQYF
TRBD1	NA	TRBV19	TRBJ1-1	TGTGCCAGTAGTAAGGTAAACAGGGGAGGAACTGAAGCTTTCTTT	CASSKVNRGGTEAFF